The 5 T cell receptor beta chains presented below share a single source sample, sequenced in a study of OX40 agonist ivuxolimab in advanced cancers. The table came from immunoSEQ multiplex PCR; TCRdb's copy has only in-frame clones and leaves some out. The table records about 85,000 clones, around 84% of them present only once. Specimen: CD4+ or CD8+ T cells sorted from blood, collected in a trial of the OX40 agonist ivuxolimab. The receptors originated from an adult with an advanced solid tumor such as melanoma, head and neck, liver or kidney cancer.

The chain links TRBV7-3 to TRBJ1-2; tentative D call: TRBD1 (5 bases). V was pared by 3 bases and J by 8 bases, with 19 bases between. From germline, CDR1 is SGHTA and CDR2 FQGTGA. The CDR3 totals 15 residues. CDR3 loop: CASSFGGERKNGYTF. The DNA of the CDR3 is TGTGCCAGCAGCTTTGGAGGGGAGAGGAAGAACGGCTACACCTTC. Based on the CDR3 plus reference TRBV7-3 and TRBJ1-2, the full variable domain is GAGVSQTPSNKVTEKGKYVELRCDPISGHTALYWYRQSLGQGPEFLIYFQGTGAADDSGLPNDRFFAVRPEGSVSTLKIQRTERGDSAVYLCASSFGGERKNGYTFGSGTRLTVV.

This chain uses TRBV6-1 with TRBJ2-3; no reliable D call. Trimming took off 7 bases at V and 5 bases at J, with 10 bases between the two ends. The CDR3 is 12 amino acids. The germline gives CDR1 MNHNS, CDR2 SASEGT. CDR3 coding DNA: TGTGCCAGCATCCTGGAGCTAGATACGCAGTATTTT. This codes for CASILELDTQYF.

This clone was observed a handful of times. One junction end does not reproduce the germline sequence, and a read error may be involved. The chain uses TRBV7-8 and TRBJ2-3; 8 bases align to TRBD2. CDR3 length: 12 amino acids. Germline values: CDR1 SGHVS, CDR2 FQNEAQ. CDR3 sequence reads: CASSRGLVYPSF. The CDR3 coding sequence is TGTGCCAGCAGCCGGGGACTAGTTTATCCGTCTTTT.

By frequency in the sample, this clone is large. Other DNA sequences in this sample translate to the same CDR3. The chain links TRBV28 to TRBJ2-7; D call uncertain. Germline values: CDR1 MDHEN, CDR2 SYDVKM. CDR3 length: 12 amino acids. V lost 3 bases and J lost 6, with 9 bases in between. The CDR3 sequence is CASSLGGAEQYV. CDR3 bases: TGTGCCAGCAGTTTGGGCGGAGCCGAGCAGTACGTC.

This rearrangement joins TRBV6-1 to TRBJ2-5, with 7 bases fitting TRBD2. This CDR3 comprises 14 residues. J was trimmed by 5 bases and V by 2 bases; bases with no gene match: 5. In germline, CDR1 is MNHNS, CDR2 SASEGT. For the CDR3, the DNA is TGTGCCAGCAGTGAAAGCGGGGTCACCGAGACCCAGTACTTC. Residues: CASSESGVTETQYF.